The clone carrying this T cell receptor beta chain occurred many times. What it recognizes is unknown. Germline CDR1 is GTSNPN and CDR2 is SVGIG (reference sequence). The CDR3 is made up of 14 amino acids. V dropped 4 bases and J dropped 3 bases, with 13 bases sitting between them. Uncontrolled infection, other autoimmune disease, pregnancy and lactation each barred patients from inclusion. Clinical symptoms, serum thyroxine and TRAb, thyroid ultrasound and orbital computed tomography were used for the diagnoses. Amplification of TCR beta CDR3 regions used RNA as the template. The HTBI primer set drove a first-round RT-PCR of the TCR CDR3. TCRdb fed the multiplex PCR reads into MiXCR, producing one record per CDR3 protein. The sample holds around 210,000 distinct CDR3 sequences, less than 20% seen once. This record comes from a study of T cells in Graves' hyperthyroidism and ophthalmopathy. Background on the study: The blood sample was taken at first diagnosis, before treatment began.

Findings and caveats of the study: Most clonotypes that expanded in the thyroid above 0.001 also showed up in blood.

Material for sequencing was blood. The TCR comes from a woman between 45 and 65 years old with Graves' hyperthyroidism. The chain combines TRBV30 with TRBJ2-1; D perhaps matches TRBD1 (6 bases). The CDR3 is CAWIPGHNYNEQFF. DNA for the CDR3: TGTGCCTGGATCCCGGGACATAACTACAATGAGCAGTTCTTC.